This TCR beta chain was recorded in a study of blood T cell repertoires in COVID-19. Study summary: Acute and convalescent COVID-19 specimens originated in the United States, Italy and Spain. In each case, the material was cDNA or gDNA derived from T cells, B-cell-depleted T cells, or PBMCs.

Source study methods: For nucleated cells, counts were estimated from reference gene primer amplification. Sequencing used immunoSEQ multiplex PCR; TCRdb keeps in-frame clones, though not all of them. That table is the source of V, J and clone size, and D and trimming were worked out from the DNA. The table lists some 320,000 clones, around 87% of them singletons. V was clipped by 5 bases and J by 2 bases, with 10 bases between them. Germline assignment: CDR1 MDHEN and CDR2 SYDVKM. The CDR3 has 15 amino acids. The sequenced material came from peripheral blood. The chain combines TRBV28 with TRBJ2-6; a weak D match, TRBD2 (5 bases). This TCR was recovered from a woman between 45 and 60 years old who had recovered from COVID-19. DNA of the CDR3: TGTGCCAGCAGTCAAACGGGGACTGGGGCCAACGTCCTGACTTTC. Translated: CASSQTGTGANVLTF. The whole variable domain, filled in from reference TRBV28 and TRBJ2-6, reads DVKVTQSSRYLVKRTGEKVFLECVQDMDHENMFWYRQDPGLGLRLIYFSYDVKMKEKGDIPEGYSVSREKKERFSLILESASTNQTSMYLCASSQTGTGANVLTFGAGSRLTVL.